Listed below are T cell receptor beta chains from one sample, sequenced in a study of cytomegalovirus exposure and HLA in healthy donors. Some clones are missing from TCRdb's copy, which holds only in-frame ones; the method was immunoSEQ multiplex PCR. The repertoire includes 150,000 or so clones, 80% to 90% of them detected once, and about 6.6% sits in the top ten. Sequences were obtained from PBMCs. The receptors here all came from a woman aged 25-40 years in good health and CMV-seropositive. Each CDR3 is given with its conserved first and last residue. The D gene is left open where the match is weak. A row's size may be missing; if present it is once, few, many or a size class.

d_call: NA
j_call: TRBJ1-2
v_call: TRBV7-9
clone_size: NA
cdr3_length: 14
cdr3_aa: CASSLDGTLNGYTF
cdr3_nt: TGTGCCAGCAGCTTAGACGGGACACTGAATGGCTACACCTTC

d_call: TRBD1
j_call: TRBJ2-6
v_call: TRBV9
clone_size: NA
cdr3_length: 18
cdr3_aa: CASSVGGDRGAGANVLTF
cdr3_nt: TGTGCCAGCAGCGTAGGAGGGGACAGGGGGGCTGGGGCCAACGTCCTGACTTTC

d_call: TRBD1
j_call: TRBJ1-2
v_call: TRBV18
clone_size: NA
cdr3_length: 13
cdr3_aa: CASSPGQRDGYTF
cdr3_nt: TGTGCCAGCTCACCGGGACAGAGAGATGGCTACACCTTC

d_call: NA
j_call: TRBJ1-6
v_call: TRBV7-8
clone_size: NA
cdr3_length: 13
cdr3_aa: CASSFSGEPPLHF
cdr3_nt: TGTGCCAGCAGCTTTTCAGGCGAGCCACCCCTCCACTTT

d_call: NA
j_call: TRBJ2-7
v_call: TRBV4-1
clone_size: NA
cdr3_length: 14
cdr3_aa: CASSQVAGRYEQYF
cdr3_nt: TGCGCCAGCAGCCAAGTTGCTGGGCGCTACGAGCAGTACTTC

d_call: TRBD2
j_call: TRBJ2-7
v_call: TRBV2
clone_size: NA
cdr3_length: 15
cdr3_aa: CASKEGRSGSYEQYF
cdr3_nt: TGTGCCAGCAAGGAAGGGCGAAGCGGGAGCTACGAGCAGTACTTC

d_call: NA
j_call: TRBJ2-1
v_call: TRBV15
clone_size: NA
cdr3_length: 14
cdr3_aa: CATSRSGRYNEQFF
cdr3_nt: TGTGCCACCAGCAGATCGGGAAGATACAATGAGCAGTTCTTC

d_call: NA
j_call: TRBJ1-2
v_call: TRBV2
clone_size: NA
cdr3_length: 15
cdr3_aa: CASIPHRGIDYGYTF
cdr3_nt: TGTGCCAGCATCCCGCACCGAGGGATTGACTATGGCTACACCTTC

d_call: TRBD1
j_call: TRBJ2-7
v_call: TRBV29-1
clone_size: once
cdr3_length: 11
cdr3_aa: CSVGTGAEQYF
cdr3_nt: TGCAGCGTTGGAACAGGGGCCGAGCAGTACTTC

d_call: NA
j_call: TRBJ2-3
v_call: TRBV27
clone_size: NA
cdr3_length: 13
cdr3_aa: CASSLGRGDTQYF
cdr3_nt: TGTGCCAGCAGTTTAGGGCGGGGCGATACGCAGTATTTT

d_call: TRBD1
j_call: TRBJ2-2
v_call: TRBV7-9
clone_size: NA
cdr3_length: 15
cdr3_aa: CASSLRQGSTGELFF
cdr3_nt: TGTGCCAGCAGCTTAAGACAGGGAAGCACCGGGGAGCTGTTTTTT

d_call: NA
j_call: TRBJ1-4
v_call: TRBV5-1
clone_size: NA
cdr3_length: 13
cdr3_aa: CASTRDMGEKLFF
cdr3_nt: TGCGCCAGCACAAGGGACATGGGCGAAAAACTGTTTTTT

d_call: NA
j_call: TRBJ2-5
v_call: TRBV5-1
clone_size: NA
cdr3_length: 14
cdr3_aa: CASSMGYRQETQYF
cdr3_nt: TGCGCCAGCAGCATGGGGTACAGGCAAGAGACCCAGTACTTC

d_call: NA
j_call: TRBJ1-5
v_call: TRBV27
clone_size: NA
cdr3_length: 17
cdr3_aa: CASRPIRTGFSNQPQHF
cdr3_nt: TGTGCCAGCAGACCGATCCGTACAGGTTTTAGCAATCAGCCCCAGCATTTT

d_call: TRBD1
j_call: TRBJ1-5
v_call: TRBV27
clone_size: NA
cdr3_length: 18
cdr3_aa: CASSLSGTAMATNQPQHF
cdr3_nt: TGTGCCAGCAGTTTATCAGGGACAGCAATGGCCACAAATCAGCCCCAGCATTTT

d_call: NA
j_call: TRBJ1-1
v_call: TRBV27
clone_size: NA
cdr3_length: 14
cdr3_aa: CASSGGGMNTEAFF
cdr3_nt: TGTGCCAGCAGCGGGGGGGGGATGAACACTGAAGCTTTCTTT

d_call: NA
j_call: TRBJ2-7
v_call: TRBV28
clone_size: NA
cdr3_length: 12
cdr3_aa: CASSSIPYEQYF
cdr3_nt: TGTGCCAGCAGTTCAATCCCCTACGAGCAGTACTTC

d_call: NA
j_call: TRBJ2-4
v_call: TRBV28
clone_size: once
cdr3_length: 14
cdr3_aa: CASSLGGTANIQYF
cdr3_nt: TGTGCCAGCAGTTTGGGAGGAACAGCGAACATTCAGTACTTC

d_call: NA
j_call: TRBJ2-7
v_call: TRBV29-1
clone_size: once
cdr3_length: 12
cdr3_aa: CSVVTPGYEQYF
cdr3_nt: TGCAGCGTTGTCACTCCGGGCTACGAGCAGTACTTC

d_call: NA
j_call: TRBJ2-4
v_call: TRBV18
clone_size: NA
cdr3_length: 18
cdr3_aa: CASSPLKTGFGTKNIQYF
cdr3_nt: TGTGCCAGCTCACCTCTAAAAACAGGGTTTGGGACCAAAAACATTCAGTACTTC

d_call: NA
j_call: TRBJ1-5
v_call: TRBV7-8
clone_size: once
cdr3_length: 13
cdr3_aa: CATQRGRNQPQHF
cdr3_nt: TGTGCCACCCAACGGGGAAGAAATCAGCCCCAGCATTTT

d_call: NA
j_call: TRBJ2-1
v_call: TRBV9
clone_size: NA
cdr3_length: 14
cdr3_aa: CASSVGVAGLAQFF
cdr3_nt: TGTGCCAGCAGCGTAGGGGTGGCGGGGCTAGCGCAGTTCTTC

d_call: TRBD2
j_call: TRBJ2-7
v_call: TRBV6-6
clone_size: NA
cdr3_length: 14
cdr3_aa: CASSYSSGSYEQYF
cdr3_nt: TGTGCCAGCAGTTACTCTAGCGGGAGCTACGAGCAGTACTTC

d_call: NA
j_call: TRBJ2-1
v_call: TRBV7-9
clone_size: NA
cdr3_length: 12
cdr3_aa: CASSSSDNEQFF
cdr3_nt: TGTGCCAGCAGCTCCTCCGACAATGAGCAGTTCTTC

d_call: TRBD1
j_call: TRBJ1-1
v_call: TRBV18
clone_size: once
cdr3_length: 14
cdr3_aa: CASSPSGGSTEAFF
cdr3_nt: TGTGCCAGCTCACCTTCAGGGGGCTCGACTGAAGCTTTCTTT

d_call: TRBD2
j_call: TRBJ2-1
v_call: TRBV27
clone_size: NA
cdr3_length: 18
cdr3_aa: CASSLSGLAGGLYNEQFF
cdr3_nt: TGTGCCAGCAGCCTCAGCGGGCTAGCGGGGGGTCTCTACAATGAGCAGTTCTTC

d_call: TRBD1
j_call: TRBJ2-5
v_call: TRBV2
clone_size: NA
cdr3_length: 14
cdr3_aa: CASRTTGGQETQYF
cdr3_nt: TGTGCCAGCAGGACGACAGGGGGGCAAGAGACCCAGTACTTC